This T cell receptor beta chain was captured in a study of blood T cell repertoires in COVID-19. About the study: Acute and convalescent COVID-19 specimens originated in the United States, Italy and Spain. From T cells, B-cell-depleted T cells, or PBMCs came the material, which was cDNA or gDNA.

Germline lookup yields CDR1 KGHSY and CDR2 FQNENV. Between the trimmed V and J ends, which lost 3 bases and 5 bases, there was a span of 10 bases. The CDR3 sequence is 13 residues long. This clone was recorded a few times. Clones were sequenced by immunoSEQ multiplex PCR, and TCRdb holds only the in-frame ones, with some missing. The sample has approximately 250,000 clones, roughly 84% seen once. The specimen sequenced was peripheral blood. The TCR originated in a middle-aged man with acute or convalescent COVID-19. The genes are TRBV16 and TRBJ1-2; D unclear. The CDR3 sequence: CASSHNLEYGYTF. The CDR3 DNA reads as TGTGCCAGCAGCCACAACCTAGAGTATGGCTACACCTTC.